A selection of T cell receptor beta chains follows, all from one sample in a study of T cells after yellow fever vaccination. TCRdb fed the 5' RACE reads into MiXCR, producing one record per CDR3 protein. The profile shows roughly 340,000 distinct CDR3 sequences, approximately 4% of them singletons. The material was PBMCs, obtained 5 days after the yellow fever booster vaccination. Source of these receptors: a man aged 18 to 30 who received the YFV17D yellow fever vaccine. Both conserved end residues are part of each CDR3. Each record gives: CDR3 length, V gene, D gene, J gene, clone size, CDR3 protein, CDR3 DNA. D genes are given only for firm matches. Size is stated for part of the rows, as once, few or many counts, or as a class when the clone is expanded.

CDR3 length: 13; V gene: TRBV20-1; D gene: NA; J gene: TRBJ2-7; clone size: few; CDR3 protein: CSAEPRAAGEQYF; CDR3 DNA: TGCAGTGCTGAGCCCCGGGCCGCTGGCGAGCAGTACTTC
CDR3 length: 17; V gene: TRBV6-2/TRBV6-3; D gene: NA; J gene: TRBJ2-1; clone size: NA; CDR3 protein: CASSYEGRGSSYNEQFF; CDR3 DNA: TGTGCCAGCAGTTACGAAGGGCGGGGTAGCTCCTACAATGAGCAGTTCTTC
CDR3 length: 15; V gene: TRBV13; D gene: NA; J gene: TRBJ2-1; clone size: NA; CDR3 protein: CASSSPRVAYNEQFF; CDR3 DNA: TGTGCCAGCAGCTCCCCCAGGGTAGCGTACAATGAGCAGTTCTTC
CDR3 length: 14; V gene: TRBV5-1; D gene: TRBD1; J gene: TRBJ1-4; clone size: NA; CDR3 protein: CASSSTGNNEKLFF; CDR3 DNA: TGCGCCAGCAGCTCGACAGGGAATAATGAAAAACTGTTTTTT
CDR3 length: 14; V gene: TRBV30; D gene: TRBD2; J gene: TRBJ2-1; clone size: NA; CDR3 protein: CAWSPGLPLNEQFF; CDR3 DNA: TGTGCCTGGAGTCCGGGACTACCTCTCAATGAGCAGTTCTTC
CDR3 length: 16; V gene: TRBV7-8; D gene: NA; J gene: TRBJ1-5; clone size: NA; CDR3 protein: CASSSGGGYSNQPQHF; CDR3 DNA: TGTGCCAGCAGCTCAGGAGGGGGGTATAGCAATCAGCCCCAGCATTTT
CDR3 length: 11; V gene: TRBV20-1; D gene: NA; J gene: TRBJ1-6; clone size: NA; CDR3 protein: CSATRGAPLHF; CDR3 DNA: TGCAGTGCTACTAGGGGGGCGCCCCTCCACTTT
CDR3 length: 13; V gene: TRBV20-1; D gene: NA; J gene: TRBJ2-5; clone size: many; CDR3 protein: CSAPQAGWETQYF; CDR3 DNA: TGCAGTGCACCTCAGGCGGGTTGGGAGACCCAGTACTTC
CDR3 length: 13; V gene: TRBV19; D gene: NA; J gene: TRBJ2-1; clone size: NA; CDR3 protein: CASSITPYNEQFF; CDR3 DNA: TGTGCCAGTAGTATTACACCCTACAATGAGCAGTTCTTC
CDR3 length: 12; V gene: TRBV5-4; D gene: TRBD1; J gene: TRBJ1-1; clone size: few; CDR3 protein: CASSLGTGRAFF; CDR3 DNA: TGTGCCAGCAGCCTCGGGACAGGACGGGCTTTCTTT
CDR3 length: 13; V gene: TRBV6-2/TRBV6-3; D gene: TRBD1; J gene: TRBJ2-3; clone size: NA; CDR3 protein: CASRRDRVDTQYF; CDR3 DNA: TGTGCCAGCAGACGGGACAGGGTGGATACGCAGTATTTT
CDR3 length: 19; V gene: TRBV10-3; D gene: NA; J gene: TRBJ2-3; clone size: NA; CDR3 protein: CAISKPQGAASPSPDTQYF; CDR3 DNA: TGTGCCATCAGTAAACCCCAAGGAGCAGCTAGTCCCTCACCAGATACGCAGTATTTT
CDR3 length: 15; V gene: TRBV12-3/TRBV12-4; D gene: TRBD1; J gene: TRBJ1-3; clone size: few; CDR3 protein: CASSFDRVLRNTIYF; CDR3 DNA: TGTGCCAGCAGTTTCGACAGGGTCTTACGAAACACCATATATTTT
CDR3 length: 14; V gene: TRBV7-2; D gene: NA; J gene: TRBJ2-3; clone size: few; CDR3 protein: CASSVQRGGNTQYF; CDR3 DNA: TGTGCCAGCAGCGTCCAAAGGGGGGGTAATACGCAGTATTTT
CDR3 length: 15; V gene: TRBV7-2; D gene: NA; J gene: TRBJ1-2; clone size: few; CDR3 protein: CASSSNYRVAYGYTF; CDR3 DNA: TGTGCCAGCAGCTCCAACTATAGGGTTGCCTATGGCTACACCTTC
CDR3 length: 13; V gene: TRBV5-1; D gene: NA; J gene: TRBJ2-7; clone size: many; CDR3 protein: CASATRSSYEQYF; CDR3 DNA: TGCGCCAGCGCTACCAGGAGCTCCTACGAGCAGTACTTC
CDR3 length: 12; V gene: TRBV29-1; D gene: NA; J gene: TRBJ2-1; clone size: NA; CDR3 protein: CSVSWSYNEQFF; CDR3 DNA: TGCAGCGTTTCGTGGAGCTACAATGAGCAGTTCTTC
CDR3 length: 17; V gene: TRBV24-1; D gene: TRBD1; J gene: TRBJ1-3; clone size: NA; CDR3 protein: CATSDPGQVLSGNTIYF; CDR3 DNA: TGTGCCACCAGTGACCCCGGACAGGTCCTCTCTGGAAACACCATATATTTT
CDR3 length: 15; V gene: TRBV5-1; D gene: NA; J gene: TRBJ1-1; clone size: many; CDR3 protein: CASSLVAGMNTEAFF; CDR3 DNA: TGCGCCAGCAGCTTGGTGGCGGGGATGAACACTGAAGCTTTCTTT
CDR3 length: 15; V gene: TRBV5-1; D gene: NA; J gene: TRBJ1-6; clone size: few; CDR3 protein: CASSPMSAENSPLHF; CDR3 DNA: TGCGCCAGCAGCCCCATGTCCGCCGAAAATTCACCCCTCCACTTT